Below, 28 T cell receptor beta chains from the same sample are listed, as sequenced in a study of shared clonotypes between healthy human individuals. The assay was immunoSEQ multiplex PCR, and TCRdb's table has in-frame clones only and misses some. The table has just over 2,000,000 clones, 90% to 95% seen once. Sequencing used naive CD4+ T cells sorted from blood. Subset indicated: CD45RA+ positively selected. The receptors originated from a man between 18 and 29 years old in good health.

V gene TRBV10-2 combines with J gene TRBJ2-7; D may be TRBD1 (6 bases). V was cut by 6 bases and J by 3 bases, with 18 bases left in between. The CDR3 runs to 15 residues. In germline, CDR1 is WSHSY, CDR2 SAAADI. The CDR3 DNA follows: TGCGCCAGCAGGACCACACGTAAACAGGGCTACGAGCAGTACTTC. Encoded protein: CASRTTRKQGYEQYF.

This clone is a singleton in its sample. This CDR3 is also generated by other DNA sequences in the sample. The V call is TRBV18, the J call TRBJ2-1; 9 nucleotides line up with TRBD1. The CDR3 totals 15 residues. V dropped 1 base and J dropped 4; count of bases not matched to a gene: 2. Germline assignment: CDR1 KGHSH and CDR2 LQKENI. CDR3 loop: CASSPRGQGYNEQFF. The CDR3 DNA reads as TGTGCCAGCTCACCACGCGGACAGGGGTACAATGAGCAGTTCTTC.

The chain recombines TRBV13 with TRBJ1-1; D might be TRBD1 (6 bases). Germline values: CDR1 PRHDT, CDR2 FYEKMQ (reference sequence). The V end was cut by 5 bases, the J end by 0 bases, with 16 bases between. CDR3 length: 16 residues. CDR3 nucleotide sequence: TGTGCCAGCAGCCCTAGGGGGAGAATCATGAACACTGAAGCTTTCTTT. Its protein product is CASSPRGRIMNTEAFF.

The genes are TRBV12-5 and TRBJ2-5; 9 bases map to TRBD2. The V gene end was trimmed by 6 bases and the J gene end by 1 base; junction bases not matched to a gene: 15. Per germline, CDR1 LGHNT and CDR2 FRNRAP. The CDR3 is 18 residues long. CDR3 region: CASGPDPFSGRTQETQYF. CDR3 DNA: TGTGCTAGTGGACCTGACCCGTTCAGCGGGAGGACCCAAGAGACCCAGTACTTC.

The V and J genes are TRBV11-3 and TRBJ1-6; D gene ambiguous. The V and J ends lost 5 bases and 8 bases respectively, with 10 bases between them. The CDR3 is 13 residues long. In germline, CDR1 is SGHNT, CDR2 YENEEA. CDR3 region: CASSLGIDSPLHF. The DNA for the CDR3 is TGTGCCAGCAGCCTCGGGATCGATTCACCCCTCCACTTT.

This clone was seen a single time. CDR3 loop: CASSPGQQSVYEQYF. The CDR3 coding sequence is TGTGCCAGCTCCCCGGGACAGCAGTCTGTTTACGAGCAGTACTTC. The rearrangement joins TRBV18 to TRBJ2-7; TRBD1 aligns across 7 bases. CDR3 length: 15 residues. Losses at the gene ends were 6 bases for V and 4 bases for J; bases not matched to a gene: 12. Looked up from germline, CDR1 is KGHSH and CDR2 is LQKENI. The variable domain in full, with the rest retrieved from reference TRBV18 and TRBJ2-7, is NAGVMQNPRHLVRRRGQEARLRCSPMKGHSHVYWYRQLPEEGLKFMVYLQKENIIDESGMPKERFSAEFPKEGPSILRIQQVVRGDSAAYFCASSPGQQSVYEQYFGPGTRLTVT.

The chain combines TRBV6-5 with TRBJ1-3, with D possibly being TRBD1 (5 bases). Per germline, CDR1 MNHEY and CDR2 SVGAGI. The CDR3 is 13 amino acids. V lost 8 bases and J lost 4, with 12 bases in between. Here the CDR3 reads CASRGQPGNTIYF. The DNA for the CDR3 is TGTGCCAGCCGGGGCCAGCCAGGAAACACCATATATTTT.

The rearrangement links TRBV18 to TRBJ2-4; D ambiguous. Between the trimmed V and J ends, which lost 2 bases and 5 bases, there was a span of 10 bases. The CDR3 runs to 14 residues. The germline CDR1 and CDR2 sequences are KGHSH and LQKENI. The CDR3: CASSPNVPENIQYF. In DNA form, the CDR3 reads TGTGCCAGCTCACCAAATGTTCCAGAAAACATTCAGTACTTC.

CDR3: CASSLEVSNSPLHF. The DNA for the CDR3 is TGTGCCAGCAGCTTAGAGGTCAGCAATTCACCCCTCCACTTT. V is TRBV11-2 and J is TRBJ1-6; D gene uncertain. CDR1 is SGHAT, CDR2 FQNNGV, per germline. The length of the CDR3 is 14 residues. The V gene lost 0 bases and the J gene lost 7 bases, with 7 bases spanning the gap. Using reference TRBV11-2 and TRBJ1-6 for the parts outside the CDR3, the full variable domain is EAGVAQSPRYKIIEKRQSVAFWCNPISGHATLYWYQQILGQGPKLLIQFQNNGVVDDSQLPKDRFSAERLKGVDSTLKIQPAKLEDSAVYLCASSLEVSNSPLHFGNGTRLTVT.

The chain carries TRBV29-1 and TRBJ2-1; D is possibly TRBD1 (5 bases). The CDR3 spans 13 residues. Germline V gives CDR1 SQVTM, CDR2 ANQGSEA. The V gene lost 3 bases and the J gene lost 5 bases, with 11 bases spanning the gap. CDR3 residues: CSVEQGWNNEQFF. In nucleotides, the CDR3 is TGCAGCGTTGAGCAGGGATGGAACAATGAGCAGTTCTTC.

The V call is TRBV7-2, the J call TRBJ2-1, with 14 bases that match TRBD2. The CDR3 has 19 amino acids. V lost 2 bases to trimming and J lost 0 bases; unmatched junction nucleotides: 6. Germline V gene data show CDR1 as SGHTA and CDR2 as FQGNSA. The CDR3 region is CASSLTGTSGGSSYNEQFF. In nucleotides, the CDR3 is TGTGCCAGCAGCTTAACCGGGACTAGCGGGGGAAGCTCCTACAATGAGCAGTTCTTC.

The V and J genes are TRBV11-3 and TRBJ2-7; D is perhaps TRBD1 (5 bases). The CDR3 is 13 residues long. Per the germline V gene, CDR1 is SGHNT and CDR2 is YENEEA. The ends were cut back, 5 bases at V and 5 bases at J, with 13 bases in the middle. The chain's CDR3 is CASSPPPRDEQYF. The CDR3, as DNA: TGTGCCAGCAGCCCTCCCCCCAGGGACGAGCAGTACTTC.

The chain has TRBV5-4 and TRBJ2-7, with D tentatively TRBD2 (5 bases). The CDR3 sequence is 15 residues long. Germline CDR1 reads SGHNT; CDR2 reads YYREEE (reference sequence). V was pared by 4 bases and J by 5 bases, with 19 bases between. The CDR3 coding sequence is TGTGCCAGCAGCGTGCGTCTTGGAGGAGTCCACGAGCAGTACTTC. Residues: CASSVRLGGVHEQYF.

This chain links TRBV6-1 with TRBJ1-5; 9 bases align to TRBD1. Germline V CDR1 and CDR2: MNHNS, SASEGT. The CDR3 totals 16 residues. Trimming at V came to 0 bases and at J to 4 bases, leaving 4 bases not matched to a gene. The CDR3 DNA follows: TGTGCCAGCAGTGAAGCCCCCGGGACAGGGAATCAGCCCCAGCATTTT. Its translation is CASSEAPGTGNQPQHF.

In regard to this clone: Other DNA sequences in the sample encode the same CDR3. The chain uses TRBV29-1 and TRBJ2-1; 10 bases line up with TRBD1. Germline trimming cut 3 bases from V and 6 bases from J; bases unmatched to any gene: 5. The length of the CDR3 is 14 residues. From germline, CDR1 is SQVTM and CDR2 ANQGSEA. The chain's CDR3 is CSVDRTGGRNEQFF. Here the CDR3 DNA reads TGCAGCGTTGATAGGACAGGGGGACGCAATGAGCAGTTCTTC.

The rearrangement links TRBV13 to TRBJ1-1, with a tentative D call TRBD1 (6 bases). Between the trimmed V and J ends, which lost 6 bases and 4 bases, there was a span of 15 bases. Germline V gives CDR1 PRHDT, CDR2 FYEKMQ (reference sequence). The CDR3 contains 14 residues. CDR3 amino acids: CASRKDSQSTEAFF. CDR3 nucleotide sequence: TGTGCCAGCAGAAAGGACAGTCAATCCACTGAAGCTTTCTTT. The full variable domain, in which reference TRBV13 and TRBJ1-1 provide the parts outside the CDR3, is AAGVIQSPRHLIKEKRETATLKCYPIPRHDTVYWYQQGPGQDPQFLISFYEKMQSDKGSIPDRFSAQQFSDYHSELNMSSLELGDSALYFCASRKDSQSTEAFFGQGTRLTVV.

This chain links TRBV30 with TRBJ2-5; D unresolved. The CDR3 sequence is 14 residues long. Trimming pared 2 bases from V and 1 base from J, leaving 11 bases between. CDR1 and CDR2 (germline): GTSNPN, SVGIG (reference sequence). CDR3 sequence reads: CAWSLHPLQETQYF. Written as DNA, the CDR3 is TGTGCCTGGAGTTTACACCCCCTCCAAGAGACCCAGTACTTC. Full variable domain (missing parts from reference TRBV30 and TRBJ2-5): SQTIHQWPATLVQPVGSPLSLECTVEGTSNPNLYWYRQAAGRGLQLLFYSVGIGQISSEVPQNLSASRPQDRQFILSSKKLLLSDSGFYLCAWSLHPLQETQYFGPGTRLLVL.

The chain uses TRBV19 and TRBJ2-7; D might be TRBD2 (8 bases). The V end lost 3 bases, the J end lost 3 bases, and 15 bases lay between the germline ends. This CDR3 has 15 amino acids. From germline, CDR1 is LNHDA and CDR2 SQIVND (reference sequence). The CDR3 reads CASSISGTENYEQYF. CDR3 coding DNA: TGTGCCAGTAGTATTAGCGGGACAGAGAACTACGAGCAGTACTTC.

This clone was recorded a few times. The chain links TRBV15 to TRBJ1-4; D is uncertain. V was shortened by 2 bases and J by 8 bases, with 9 bases between the two germline ends. In germline, CDR1 is LNHNV, CDR2 YYDKDF (reference sequence). CDR3 size: 13 residues. CDR3 amino acids: CATSRTSTEKLFF. Written as DNA, the CDR3 is TGTGCCACCAGCAGAACGTCCACCGAAAAACTGTTTTTT.

The gene calls are TRBV30 and TRBJ1-2; 7 bases are a match to TRBD1. The CDR3 is 15 amino acids. V dropped 0 bases and J dropped 4; count of bases not matched to a gene: 8. The germline V gene has CDR1 GTSNPN and CDR2 SVGIG (reference sequence). This CDR3 is CAWSVRGGGFYGYTF. The CDR3, as DNA: TGTGCCTGGAGTGTCAGGGGGGGCGGCTTCTATGGCTACACCTTC.

The genes are TRBV30 and TRBJ2-1; D is perhaps TRBD2 (5 bases). Germline V gives CDR1 GTSNPN, CDR2 SVGIG (reference sequence). V lost 4 bases, J lost 0 bases, and 13 bases lay in between. CDR3 length equals 15 residues. The CDR3 sequence is CAWMEVPSSYNEQFF. As DNA, the CDR3 is TGTGCCTGGATGGAGGTTCCAAGCTCCTACAATGAGCAGTTCTTC. Together with reference TRBV30 and TRBJ2-1, the CDR3 gives the full variable domain: SQTIHQWPATLVQPVGSPLSLECTVEGTSNPNLYWYRQAAGRGLQLLFYSVGIGQISSEVPQNLSASRPQDRQFILSSKKLLLSDSGFYLCAWMEVPSSYNEQFFGPGTRLTVL.

A remark on this clone: This specimen includes other DNA sequences encoding the same CDR3. CDR3 sequence (DNA): TGCGCCAGCAGCCTAGGCGTCGAGACCCAGTACTTC. Its translation: CASSLGVETQYF. The rearrangement joins TRBV5-1 to TRBJ2-5; D gene unclear. V was clipped by 4 bases and J by 5 bases, with 9 bases between them. The CDR3 sequence is 12 residues long. Germline V CDR1 and CDR2: SGHRS, YFSETQ.

In this sample, this clone turned up once. The rearrangement uses TRBV5-1 and TRBJ1-1, with TRBD1 as a possible D gene (5 bases). With 2 bases removed from V and 6 bases from J, the gap between germline ends came to 11 bases. CDR1 and CDR2 (germline): SGHRS, YFSETQ. The CDR3 loop spans 13 amino acids. The CDR3 DNA is TGCGCCAGCAGCTTACCGGGGGTTCCTGAAGCTTTCTTT. Translation: CASSLPGVPEAFF.

The chain links TRBV10-3 to TRBJ2-5; a weak D match, TRBD2 (6 bases). The CDR3 spans 14 residues. Per the germline V gene, CDR1 is ENHRY and CDR2 is SYGVKD. Trimming stripped 1 base from V and 1 base from J, with 7 bases between. The CDR3 region has the DNA TGTGCCATCAGTGAGTATAGCGGCCAAGAGACCCAGTACTTC. Residues: CAISEYSGQETQYF.

This sequence joins TRBV18 and TRBJ1-3; no firm D call. Germline V gene sequence: CDR1 KGHSH, CDR2 LQKENI. The CDR3 extends over 15 amino acids. Trimming removed 3 bases at V and 4 bases at J, with 13 bases between. CDR3 region: CASSPGLQSGNTIYF. The CDR3, as DNA: TGTGCCAGCTCACCGGGGTTGCAGTCAGGAAACACCATATATTTT.

The chain employs TRBV14 and TRBJ2-1, with 7 bases lining up with TRBD2. The junction had 4 bases not matched to a gene; V was cut back by 1 base and J by 7 bases. The CDR3 contains 14 residues. Germline V gene data show CDR1 as SGHDN and CDR2 as FVKESK. For the CDR3, the DNA is TGTGCCAGCAGCCAAGGACTAGCTAAGAATGAGCAGTTCTTC. This encodes CASSQGLAKNEQFF.

The rearrangement joins TRBV11-3 to TRBJ2-5, with a tentative D call TRBD2 (5 bases). This CDR3 region has 15 residues. Trimming removed 4 bases from V and 1 base from J, with 13 bases in between. The germline V gene encodes CDR1 SGHNT and CDR2 YENEEA. CDR3 in DNA: TGTGCCAGCAGCTCATCTAGGGAGAGCCAAGAGACCCAGTACTTC. It specifies CASSSSRESQETQYF.

The rearrangement links TRBV6-5 to TRBJ1-1; 8 nucleotides match TRBD1. The length of the CDR3 is 13 residues. V was clipped by 5 bases and J by 10 bases; unmatched bases: 9. In germline, CDR1 is MNHEY, CDR2 SVGAGI. CDR3: CASSANRGWVAFF. The CDR3, as DNA: TGTGCCAGCAGTGCAAACAGGGGGTGGGTAGCTTTCTTT.